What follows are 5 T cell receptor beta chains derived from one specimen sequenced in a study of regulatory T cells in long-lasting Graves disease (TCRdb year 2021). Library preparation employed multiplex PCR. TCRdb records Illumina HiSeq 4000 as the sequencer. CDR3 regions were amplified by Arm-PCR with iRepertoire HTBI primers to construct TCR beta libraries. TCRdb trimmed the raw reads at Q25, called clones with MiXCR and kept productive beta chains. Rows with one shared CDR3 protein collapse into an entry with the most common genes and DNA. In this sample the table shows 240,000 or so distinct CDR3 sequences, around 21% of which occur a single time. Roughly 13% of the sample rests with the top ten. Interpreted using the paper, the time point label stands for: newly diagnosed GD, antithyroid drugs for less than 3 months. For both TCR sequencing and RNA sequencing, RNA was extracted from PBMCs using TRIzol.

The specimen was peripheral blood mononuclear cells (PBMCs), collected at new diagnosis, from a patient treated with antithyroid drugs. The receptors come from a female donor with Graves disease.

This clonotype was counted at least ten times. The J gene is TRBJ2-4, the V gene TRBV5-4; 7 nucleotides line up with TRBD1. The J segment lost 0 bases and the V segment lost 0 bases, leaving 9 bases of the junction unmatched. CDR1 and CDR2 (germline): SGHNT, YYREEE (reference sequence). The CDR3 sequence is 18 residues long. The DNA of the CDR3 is TGTGCCAGCAGCTTGGGACAGGGCGGAGCTCTAGCCAAAAACATTCAGTACTTC. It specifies CASSLGQGGALAKNIQYF.

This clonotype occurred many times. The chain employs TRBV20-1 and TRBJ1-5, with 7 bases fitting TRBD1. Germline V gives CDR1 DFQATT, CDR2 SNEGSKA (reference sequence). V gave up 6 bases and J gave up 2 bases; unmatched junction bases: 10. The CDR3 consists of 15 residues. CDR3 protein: CSAPAKTGGNQPQHF. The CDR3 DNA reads TGCAGTGCCCCAGCCAAAACAGGGGGCAATCAGCCCCAGCATTTT.

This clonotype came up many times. As DNA, the CDR3 is TGTGCCAGCAGCTTCGGCGGCCTCCAAACTTTCGACGAGCAGTACTTC. Protein product: CASSFGGLQTFDEQYF. The chain has TRBV5-8 and TRBJ2-7; D gene unclear. The CDR3 extends over 16 amino acids. Trimming removed 2 bases at V and 5 bases at J, with 20 bases between. Per the germline V gene, CDR1 is SGHTS and CDR2 is YDEGEE.

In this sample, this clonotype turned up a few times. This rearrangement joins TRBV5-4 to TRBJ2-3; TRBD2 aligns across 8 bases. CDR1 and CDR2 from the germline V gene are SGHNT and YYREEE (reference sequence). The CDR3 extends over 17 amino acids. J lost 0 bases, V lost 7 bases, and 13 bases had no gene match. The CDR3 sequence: CASSGRLAGSSTDTQYF. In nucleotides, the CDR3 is TGTGCCAGCTCCGGCCGGCTAGCGGGTTCTAGCACAGATACGCAGTATTTT.

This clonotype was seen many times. DNA for the CDR3: TGTGCCAGCAGTCGCGGACAGGGAACAGATACGCAGTATTTT. Translating gives CASSRGQGTDTQYF. The V call is TRBV12-3 or TRBV12-4, the J call TRBJ2-3, with 8 bases fitting TRBD1. V gave up 5 bases and J gave up 3 bases; unmatched junction bases: 4. CDR3 length: 14 residues.